These T cell receptor beta chains were read from a single sample in a study of blood T cell repertoires in COVID-19. Produced via immunoSEQ multiplex PCR; TCRdb's table is partial and in-frame only. The sample gives roughly 150,000 clones, over 80% of which show up once; roughly 4.9% is in the top ten. The sample was PBMCs or T cells enriched from blood (not recorded which). The receptors here all came from a man between 70 and 80 years old who had been exposed to COVID-19. Each CDR3 is given with its conserved first and last residue.

cdr3_aa,v_call,j_call
CASSLAGGGGTDTQYF,TRBV11-2,TRBJ2-3
CASSAGQGGGYEQYF,TRBV9,TRBJ2-7
CASSLAGLYGYTF,TRBV11-2,TRBJ1-2
CASSLYRERAFF,TRBV12-3/TRBV12-4,TRBJ1-1
CASSFFQGDYGYTF,TRBV13,TRBJ1-2
CASSPRTGRTYEQYF,TRBV4-1,TRBJ2-7
CASSPAGGSNEKLFF,TRBV4-3,TRBJ1-4
CASSSSGLGNQPQHF,TRBV7-2,TRBJ1-5
CASSRTGYEQYF,TRBV6-5,TRBJ2-7
CSAIQGRGYTF,TRBV29-1,TRBJ1-2
CAWSLSSYEQYF,TRBV30,TRBJ2-7
CASRIRQGSMNTEAFF,TRBV2,TRBJ1-1
CASSQVPGSTEAFF,TRBV3-1/TRBV3-2,TRBJ1-1
CASSFQDRASYEQYF,TRBV5-4,TRBJ2-7
CSASGQGNYGYTF,TRBV29-1,TRBJ1-2
CASSYSGTGKNGYTF,TRBV6-5,TRBJ1-2
CASSERGTNEKLFF,TRBV6-1,TRBJ1-4
CASSPRPVHYNSPLHF,TRBV5-1,TRBJ1-6
CASSPLPGRTSEKLFF,TRBV9,TRBJ1-4
CASSSSSYEQYF,TRBV5-6,TRBJ2-7
CASSPHQTGLNEKLFF,TRBV19,TRBJ1-4
CASSIVWAGNQPQHF,TRBV19,TRBJ1-5
CASSAGLAGTGETQYF,TRBV9,TRBJ2-5
CASSSADRDGNKEAFF,TRBV5-1,TRBJ1-1
CASSSGQIYGYTF,TRBV7-2,TRBJ1-2
CAWSRDRASNQPQHF,TRBV30,TRBJ1-5
CASSQEPSSYEQYF,TRBV4-2,TRBJ2-7
CASSSTGGFGLGYTF,TRBV19,TRBJ1-2
CASSSSPGYGYTF,TRBV27,TRBJ1-2
CASSPLAIGGVYGYTF,TRBV7-2,TRBJ1-2
CASSERTGLAQPQHF,TRBV6-1,TRBJ1-5
CASSQGLAGAHSYEQYF,TRBV4-1,TRBJ2-7
CASVGGALDSYNEQFF,TRBV2,TRBJ2-1
CATSGYSQPQHF,TRBV15,TRBJ1-5
CATSQAPTGELFF,TRBV24-1,TRBJ2-2
CAIKGVGSPLHF,TRBV10-3,TRBJ1-6